The following is a T cell receptor beta chain sequence with its context. The antigen is unknown. With 60 Vbeta and 13 Jbeta primers, the PCR was carried out. Assay: immunoSEQ multiplex PCR; the TCRdb copy retains only in-frame clones and omits some. In the table there are more than 120,000 clones, around 86% of which are singletons. The germline V gene has CDR1 SGHRS and CDR2 YFSETQ. With 3 bases clipped from V and 1 base from J, the junction kept 2 bases outside the gene matches. The CDR3 has 14 amino acids. This sample stems from a study of cytomegalovirus exposure and HLA in healthy donors. Whole-study findings and limits: In an earlier analysis, in approximately 630 donors, most V segments appeared productive either ~87% or ~30% of the time. Later analysis suggested links between common viral pathogens and several top significant clusters.

This sequence originates from a woman in her 30s in good health and CMV-seronegative. The sample comprised PBMCs. The chain carries TRBV5-1 and TRBJ2-3, with 7 positions matching TRBD1. The CDR3 sequence is CASSWGQRTDTQYF. The DNA of the CDR3 is TGCGCCAGCAGCTGGGGACAGCGCACAGATACGCAGTATTTT. Filled out from reference TRBV5-1 and TRBJ2-3, the complete variable domain reads KAGVTQTPRYLIKTRGQQVTLSCSPISGHRSVSWYQQTPGQGLQFLFEYFSETQRNKGNFPGRFSGRQFSNSRSEMNVSTLELGDSALYLCASSWGQRTDTQYFGPGTRLTVL.